Given below is one TCR beta chain in context. This record comes from a study of blood T cell repertoires in COVID-19. CDR3 length: 15 residues. J was trimmed by 3 bases and V by 0 bases; bases with no gene match: 2. CDR1 SGDLS and CDR2 YYNGEE come from the germline V gene. Methods used by the authors: Cell counts per sample came from amplifying reference gene primers. TCRdb's table, derived via immunoSEQ multiplex PCR, lists solely in-frame clones and lacks some. D and trimming come from the DNA, and the V and J calls and clone size come from that table. The repertoire holds about 200,000 clones, 80% to 90% seen once, with about 2.2% in the top ten.

The receptor was isolated from a woman aged 45-60 years with acute or convalescent COVID-19. The sample taken for sequencing was peripheral blood. This chain connects TRBV9 to TRBJ2-3; TRBD1 matches 9 bases. The DNA of the CDR3 is TGTGCCAGCAGCGTAGTTGGACAGGGGACAGATACGCAGTATTTT. This gives the protein CASSVVGQGTDTQYF.